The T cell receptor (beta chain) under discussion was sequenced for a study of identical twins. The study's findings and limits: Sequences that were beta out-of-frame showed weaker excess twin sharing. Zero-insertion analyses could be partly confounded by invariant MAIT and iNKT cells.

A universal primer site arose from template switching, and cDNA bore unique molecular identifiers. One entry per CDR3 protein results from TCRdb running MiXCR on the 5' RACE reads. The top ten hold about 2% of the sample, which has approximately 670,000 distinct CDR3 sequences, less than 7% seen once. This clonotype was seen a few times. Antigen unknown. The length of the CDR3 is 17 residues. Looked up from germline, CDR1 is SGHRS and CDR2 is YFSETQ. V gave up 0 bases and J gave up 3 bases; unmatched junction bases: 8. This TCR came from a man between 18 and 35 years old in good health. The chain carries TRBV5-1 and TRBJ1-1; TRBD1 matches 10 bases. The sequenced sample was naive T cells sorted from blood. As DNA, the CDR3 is TGCGCCAGCAGCTTGGATTATGACAGGGGGCTCGACACTGAAGCTTTCTTT. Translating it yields CASSLDYDRGLDTEAFF.